This entry features one T cell receptor (beta chain) sequence. The data belong to a study of blood T cell repertoires in COVID-19. Looking at the study overall: COVID-19 samples, acute and convalescent, were from the United States, Italy and Spain. Nucleic acid was either cDNA or gDNA, and it came from T cells, B-cell-depleted T cells, or PBMCs.

Original methodology: By means of reference gene primer amplification, nucleated cell counts were estimated. Produced via immunoSEQ multiplex PCR; TCRdb's table is partial and in-frame only. The V and J calls and clone size are taken from that table; D and trimming were inferred from the DNA. The sample carries 79,000 or so clones, more than 75% recorded once. The CDR3 sequence is 13 residues long. The germline gives CDR1 LGHDT, CDR2 YNNKEL (reference sequence). V dropped 4 bases and J dropped 6 bases, with 11 bases sitting between them. V is TRBV3-1 (or the pseudogene TRBV3-2) and J is TRBJ2-3; D might be TRBD2 (6 bases). This clonotype was sampled from a human donor in a cohort sampled during active COVID-19. Sample: peripheral blood. CDR3 protein: CASSRQEGDTQYF. The CDR3 region has the DNA TGTGCCAGCAGCCGGCAGGAGGGGGATACGCAGTATTTT.